A selection of T cell receptor beta chains follows, all from one sample in a study of PD-L1 blockade in urothelial cancer. Assay: immunoSEQ multiplex PCR; the TCRdb copy retains only in-frame clones and omits some. The repertoire holds roughly 45,000 clones, with 70% to 90% as singletons. The specimen comprised PBMCs, sampled around atezolizumab (anti-PD-L1) treatment. The source is a man aged 60 to 75 with urothelial cancer. Both conserved end residues are part of each CDR3. The order of the fields is D gene, clone size, CDR3 length, V gene, J gene, CDR3 protein, CDR3 DNA. D genes are given only for firm matches. Rows give clone size only sometimes, using once, few, many, or a class for an expanded clone.

D: TRBD1; size: .; length: 13; V: TRBV29-1; J: TRBJ1-2; CDR3: CSAGQGAESGYTF; DNA: TGCAGCGCCGGACAGGGGGCTGAAAGTGGCTACACCTTC
D: .; size: .; length: 15; V: TRBV10-3; J: TRBJ1-2; CDR3: CAISEGLQGEGGYTF; DNA: TGTGCCATCAGTGAGGGTCTACAGGGAGAGGGTGGCTACACCTTC
D: TRBD1; size: .; length: 13; V: TRBV9; J: TRBJ2-3; CDR3: CASSVEDRGTQYF; DNA: TGTGCCAGCAGCGTAGAAGACAGGGGAACGCAGTATTTT
D: TRBD2; size: few; length: 15; V: TRBV5-1; J: TRBJ2-1; CDR3: CASSGPSGGAGEQFF; DNA: TGCGCCAGCAGCGGCCCTAGCGGGGGGGCGGGGGAGCAGTTCTTC
D: .; size: .; length: 15; V: TRBV11-2; J: TRBJ2-2; CDR3: CASSLVPGDTGELFF; DNA: TGTGCCAGCAGCTTAGTTCCGGGGGACACCGGGGAGCTGTTTTTT
D: TRBD2; size: .; length: 14; V: TRBV6-5; J: TRBJ2-7; CDR3: CASSRTSGSYEQYF; DNA: TGTGCCAGCAGCAGGACTAGCGGTTCCTACGAGCAGTACTTC
D: TRBD1; size: .; length: 18; V: TRBV4-3; J: TRBJ1-3; CDR3: CASSQGGQGRGAGNTIYF; DNA: TGCGCCAGCAGCCAAGGGGGACAGGGTCGTGGAGCTGGAAACACCATATATTTT
D: TRBD1; size: .; length: 15; V: TRBV5-1; J: TRBJ2-1; CDR3: CASSLRTGGGDEQFF; DNA: TGCGCCAGCAGCTTGCGGACAGGGGGAGGGGATGAGCAGTTCTTC
D: .; size: .; length: 16; V: TRBV7-2; J: TRBJ1-2; CDR3: CASGSVGDLTGYGYTF; DNA: TGTGCCAGCGGCTCCGTCGGAGATTTAACGGGGTATGGCTACACCTTC
D: .; size: few; length: 15; V: TRBV5-4; J: TRBJ2-1; CDR3: CASSPGTQKRNEQFF; DNA: TGTGCCAGCAGCCCCGGGACTCAAAAAAGGAATGAGCAGTTCTTC
D: .; size: .; length: 13; V: TRBV7-9; J: TRBJ1-1; CDR3: CASSLGVRTEAFF; DNA: TGTGCCAGCAGCTTAGGTGTCAGGACTGAAGCTTTCTTT
D: .; size: .; length: 15; V: TRBV7-9; J: TRBJ2-5; CDR3: CASSPDLILKGTQYF; DNA: TGTGCCAGCAGCCCGGACTTAATCCTCAAGGGGACCCAGTACTTC
D: TRBD1; size: .; length: 14; V: TRBV11-2; J: TRBJ2-7; CDR3: CASSFGQGFNEQYF; DNA: TGTGCCAGCAGCTTCGGACAGGGTTTCAACGAGCAGTACTTC
D: TRBD2; size: once; length: 15; V: TRBV4-2; J: TRBJ2-5; CDR3: CASSQDPASGETQYF; DNA: TGTGCCAGCAGCCAGGACCCGGCTAGCGGAGAGACCCAGTACTTC
D: TRBD2; size: .; length: 13; V: TRBV7-9; J: TRBJ2-3; CDR3: CAGNSGGADTQYF; DNA: TGTGCCGGGAATAGCGGGGGGGCGGATACGCAGTATTTT
D: TRBD1; size: .; length: 18; V: TRBV4-1; J: TRBJ2-7; CDR3: CASSQDGFTGAGSYEQYF; DNA: TGCGCCAGCAGCCAAGACGGGTTTACAGGGGCGGGCTCCTACGAGCAGTACTTC
D: TRBD2; size: .; length: 15; V: TRBV4-1; J: TRBJ2-7; CDR3: CASSRPGLVFHEQYF; DNA: TGCGCCAGCAGCCGACCTGGACTAGTTTTCCACGAGCAGTACTTC
D: .; size: .; length: 13; V: TRBV2; J: TRBJ1-1; CDR3: CASSENGGAAAFF; DNA: TGTGCCAGCAGTGAAAATGGGGGCGCGGCAGCTTTCTTT
D: .; size: .; length: 13; V: TRBV11-2; J: TRBJ2-7; CDR3: CASSLRAGYEQYF; DNA: TGTGCCAGCAGCCTCAGGGCCGGTTACGAGCAGTACTTC
D: TRBD2; size: .; length: 13; V: TRBV10-3; J: TRBJ2-1; CDR3: CAIGGRIGNEQFF; DNA: TGTGCCATAGGCGGGAGAATTGGGAATGAGCAGTTCTTC
D: .; size: .; length: 15; V: TRBV5-6; J: TRBJ1-1; CDR3: CASSSGWGGNTEAFF; DNA: TGTGCCAGCAGCTCGGGGTGGGGAGGGAACACTGAAGCTTTCTTT
D: .; size: .; length: 14; V: TRBV6-5; J: TRBJ2-6; CDR3: CASSLSSGANVLTF; DNA: TGTGCCAGCAGTTTGAGCTCTGGGGCCAACGTCCTGACTTTC
D: TRBD1; size: .; length: 15; V: TRBV7-2; J: TRBJ1-1; CDR3: CASSLTKQGGTEAFF; DNA: TGTGCCAGCAGCTTAACCAAACAGGGGGGCACTGAAGCTTTCTTT
D: .; size: .; length: 15; V: TRBV10-3; J: TRBJ2-3; CDR3: CAVSTSPGATDTQYF; DNA: TGTGCCGTCTCAACAAGTCCAGGGGCCACAGATACGCAGTATTTT
D: TRBD1; size: .; length: 16; V: TRBV28; J: TRBJ1-3; CDR3: CASSLARGQGGNTIYF; DNA: TGTGCCAGCAGTTTAGCCCGGGGACAGGGAGGAAACACCATATATTTT
D: TRBD1; size: .; length: 16; V: TRBV6-1; J: TRBJ1-6; CDR3: CASSEEGASYNSPLHF; DNA: TGTGCCAGCAGTGAAGAGGGGGCCTCCTATAATTCACCCCTCCACTTT
D: .; size: .; length: 15; V: TRBV11-2; J: TRBJ2-1; CDR3: CASSLVASVYNEQFF; DNA: TGTGCCAGCAGCTTAGTTGCTAGCGTTTACAATGAGCAGTTCTTC
D: .; size: few; length: 15; V: TRBV6-5; J: TRBJ2-5; CDR3: CASSYLGRGGETQYF; DNA: TGTGCCAGCAGTTACTTGGGCAGGGGCGGAGAGACCCAGTACTTC
D: TRBD1; size: .; length: 15; V: TRBV2; J: TRBJ1-1; CDR3: CASERDTGGNTEAFF; DNA: TGTGCCAGCGAGAGAGATACAGGGGGGAACACTGAAGCTTTCTTT
D: .; size: .; length: 16; V: TRBV5-1; J: TRBJ2-1; CDR3: CASSLRAGPTDNEQFF; DNA: TGCGCCAGCAGCTTGCGGGCAGGGCCTACTGACAATGAGCAGTTCTTC
D: TRBD1; size: few; length: 14; V: TRBV5-1; J: TRBJ1-2; CDR3: CASRKGQQQYGYTF; DNA: TGCGCCAGCAGAAAGGGACAGCAACAGTATGGCTACACCTTC
D: .; size: .; length: 15; V: TRBV5-1; J: TRBJ1-1; CDR3: CASSPTGHPNTEAFF; DNA: TGCGCCAGCAGCCCCACGGGACACCCGAACACTGAAGCTTTCTTT
D: TRBD1; size: .; length: 14; V: TRBV5-6; J: TRBJ2-1; CDR3: CASSLGGTVNEQFF; DNA: TGTGCCAGCAGCTTGGGAGGGACAGTCAATGAGCAGTTCTTC
D: TRBD1; size: few; length: 15; V: TRBV6-1; J: TRBJ2-2; CDR3: CASTIGQGYTGELFF; DNA: TGTGCCAGCACCATAGGACAGGGGTACACCGGGGAGCTGTTTTTT
D: TRBD2; size: .; length: 14; V: TRBV7-9; J: TRBJ2-2; CDR3: CASSFMGGAGELFF; DNA: TGTGCCAGCAGCTTCATGGGGGGGGCCGGGGAGCTGTTTTTT
D: .; size: .; length: 15; V: TRBV5-1; J: TRBJ2-7; CDR3: CASSLVLGQDDEQYF; DNA: TGCGCCAGCAGCTTGGTGTTGGGACAAGACGACGAGCAGTACTTC
D: .; size: .; length: 15; V: TRBV6-5; J: TRBJ2-7; CDR3: CASSYSQGSSYEQYF; DNA: TGTGCCAGCAGTTACTCACAGGGAAGCTCCTACGAGCAGTACTTC
D: .; size: .; length: 12; V: TRBV30; J: TRBJ2-1; CDR3: CAWSLRHDEQFF; DNA: TGTGCCTGGAGTCTCCGACACGATGAGCAGTTCTTC
D: TRBD2; size: .; length: 20; V: TRBV13; J: TRBJ2-7; CDR3: CASSRYTRTSGRADSHEQYF; DNA: TGTGCCAGCAGCCGATACACGCGGACTAGCGGGAGGGCCGATAGCCACGAGCAGTACTTC
D: .; size: .; length: 14; V: TRBV7-2; J: TRBJ1-1; CDR3: CASSLGGLNTEAFF; DNA: TGTGCCAGCAGCTTAGGTGGCCTTAACACTGAAGCTTTCTTT
D: .; size: .; length: 15; V: TRBV5-1; J: TRBJ1-2; CDR3: CASSLEAGDIYGYTF; DNA: TGCGCCAGCAGCTTGGAGGCAGGCGATATCTATGGCTACACCTTC